The clone carrying this TCR beta chain occurred a few times. Its target is not known. Time point: late sampling 161 to 241 days after vaccination in a few convalescent patients. Stated treatment: roughly 10-day PBMC culture with coronavirus spike peptide pools or control peptides (ViraFEST assay). Positive PCR dates spanned March to December 2020, predating US Alpha, Beta and Delta variants. These data come from a study of vaccination and CD4 T cells after COVID-19. Sequenced with the Oncomine TCR Beta short-read assay was DNA taken from cultured CD4+ T cells. Cultures of CD4+ T cells served as the source for extracting genomic DNA. TCRdb reanalysed the PCR reads using MiXCR and keeps one entry per CDR3 protein. The data contain about 23,000 distinct CDR3 sequences, about 40% of them singletons. Trimming pared 2 bases from V and 4 bases from J, leaving 15 bases between. The CDR3 length is 16 residues. CDR1 and CDR2 from the germline V gene are MNHNS and SASEGT.

The chain is built from TRBV6-1 and TRBJ2-1; D remains unclear. Sequenced here: CD4+ T cells from blood, cultured in vitro, sampled about 7 months after SARS-CoV-2 vaccination. This TCR derives from a human donor who had recovered from COVID-19. Written as DNA, the CDR3 is TGTGCCAGCAGTGAAATGCGCTCGAACCGGTACAATGAGCAGTTCTTC. Translating gives CASSEMRSNRYNEQFF.